This TCR beta chain originates from a study of glioma-infiltrating T cells. TCR alpha and beta CDR3 regions were amplified from RNA using iRepertoire nested multiplex PCR. TCRdb passed the multiplex PCR reads through MiXCR, listing each CDR3 protein once. Of a few hundred thousand distinct CDR3 sequences in the sample, about 40% were seen once. Concerning this clonotype itself: Relative to the germline gene, one junction end is altered; a read error may explain this.

The CDR3 covers 17 residues. Germline CDR1 is SGHTA and CDR2 is FQGNSA. The receptor was isolated from a human donor with low-grade glioma or glioblastoma, undergoing nonglioma brain surgery, or in good health (not recorded which). The rearrangement joins TRBV7-2 to TRBJ2-4; D is perhaps TRBD1 (5 bases). Sequencing used glioma tissue, nonneoplastic brain tissue, or PBMCs (not recorded which). The CDR3 protein is CASSLGEHRIWKKIQYF. DNA of the CDR3: TGTGCCAGCAGTTTAGGCGAACACAGGATTTGGAAAAAAATTCAGTACTTC.